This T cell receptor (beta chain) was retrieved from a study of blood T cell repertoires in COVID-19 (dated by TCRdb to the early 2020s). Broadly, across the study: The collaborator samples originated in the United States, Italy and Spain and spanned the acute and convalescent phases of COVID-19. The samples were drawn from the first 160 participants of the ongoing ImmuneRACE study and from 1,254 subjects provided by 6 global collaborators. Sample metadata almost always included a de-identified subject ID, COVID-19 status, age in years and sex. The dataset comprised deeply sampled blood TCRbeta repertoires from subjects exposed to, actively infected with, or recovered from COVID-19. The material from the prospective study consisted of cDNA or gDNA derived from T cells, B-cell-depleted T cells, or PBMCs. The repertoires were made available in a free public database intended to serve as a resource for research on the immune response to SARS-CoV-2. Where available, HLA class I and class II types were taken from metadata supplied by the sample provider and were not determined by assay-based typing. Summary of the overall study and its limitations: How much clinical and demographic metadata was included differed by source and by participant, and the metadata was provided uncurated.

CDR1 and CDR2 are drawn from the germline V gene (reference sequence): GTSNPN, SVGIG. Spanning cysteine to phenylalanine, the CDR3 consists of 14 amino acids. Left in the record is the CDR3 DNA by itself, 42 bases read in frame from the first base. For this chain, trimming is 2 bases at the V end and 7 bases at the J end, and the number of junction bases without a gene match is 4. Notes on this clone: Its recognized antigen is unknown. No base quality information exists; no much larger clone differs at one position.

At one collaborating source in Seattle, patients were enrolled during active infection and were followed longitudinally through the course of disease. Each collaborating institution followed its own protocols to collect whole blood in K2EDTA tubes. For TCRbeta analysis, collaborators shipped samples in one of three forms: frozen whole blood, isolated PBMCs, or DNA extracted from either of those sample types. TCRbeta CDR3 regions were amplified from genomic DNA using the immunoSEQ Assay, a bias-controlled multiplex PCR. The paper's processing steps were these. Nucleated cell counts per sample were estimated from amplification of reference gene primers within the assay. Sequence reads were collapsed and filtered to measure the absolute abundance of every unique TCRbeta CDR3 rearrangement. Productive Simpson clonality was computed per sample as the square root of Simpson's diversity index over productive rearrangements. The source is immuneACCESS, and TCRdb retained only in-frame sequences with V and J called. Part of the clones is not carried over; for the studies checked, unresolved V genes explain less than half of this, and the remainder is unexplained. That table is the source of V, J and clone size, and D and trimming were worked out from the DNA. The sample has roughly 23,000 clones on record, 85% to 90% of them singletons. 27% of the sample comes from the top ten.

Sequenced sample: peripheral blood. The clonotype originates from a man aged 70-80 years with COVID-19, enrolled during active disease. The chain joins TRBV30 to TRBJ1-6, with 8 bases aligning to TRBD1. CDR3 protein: CAWSRQGYNSPLHF. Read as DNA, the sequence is TGTGCCTGGAGTAGACAGGGGTACAATTCACCCCTCCACTTT.